A single sample is the source of the 9 T cell receptor beta chains below, sequenced in a study of regulatory T cells in long-lasting Graves disease. Sequencing libraries for TCR beta were prepared with iRepertoire HTBI primers and Arm-PCR of CDR3 regions. A single record per CDR3 protein comes from TCRdb applying MiXCR to the multiplex PCR reads. The sample has approximately 290,000 distinct CDR3 sequences, 22% seen once. Time point of the sample: persistent/refractory GD, antithyroid drugs over 5 years with positive TRAb. PBMCs were the source of the RNA used for TCR sequencing. The starting material was peripheral blood mononuclear cells (PBMCs), obtained when the disease was refractory, from a patient treated with antithyroid drugs. These receptors originate from a female donor with Graves disease.

This clonotype was seen repeatedly, ten times or more. The chain recombines TRBV9 with TRBJ2-5; 12 nucleotides match TRBD2. The V gene end was trimmed by 4 bases and the J gene end by 2 bases; junction bases not matched to a gene: 3. The length of the CDR3 is 15 residues. The germline V gene encodes CDR1 SGDLS and CDR2 YYNGEE. The CDR3 protein is CASSTGLAGQETQYF. CDR3 bases: TGTGCCAGCAGCACCGGACTAGCGGGGCAAGAGACCCAGTACTTC.

The chain recombines TRBV7-2 with TRBJ2-1; 8 bases match TRBD1. V lost 4 bases, J lost 5 bases, and 7 bases stayed unmatched. Germline CDR1 and CDR2: SGHTA and FQGNSA. This CDR3 has 15 amino acids. CDR3: CASSSGTGYHNEQFF. CDR3 nucleotides: TGTGCCAGCAGCTCGGGGACAGGTTACCACAATGAGCAGTTCTTC.

Concerning this clonotype: A read error may produce the germline difference seen at one junction end. The V call is TRBV11-1, the J call TRBJ2-7; perhaps TRBD2 as D (5 bases). This CDR3 is built from 16 residues. Germline values: CDR1 SGHAT, CDR2 FQDESV (reference sequence). The CDR3 spells CASSQDWLGGPYEQYF. CDR3 nucleotides: TGCGCCAGCAGCCAAGACTGGCTCGGAGGCCCCTACGAGCAGTACTTC.

V is TRBV7-9 and J is TRBJ1-1; no firm D call. Germline CDR1 reads SEHNR; CDR2 reads FQNEAQ (reference sequence). The ends were cut back, 3 bases at V and 2 bases at J, with 13 bases in the middle. This CDR3 region has 15 residues. The DNA of the CDR3 is TGTGCCAGCAGCTTTTTAAGGGAGATCAACACTGAAGCTTTCTTT. This codes for CASSFLREINTEAFF.

Only a few counts were recorded for this clonotype. The gene calls are TRBV18 and TRBJ1-1; no definite D call. The germline CDR1 and CDR2 sequences are KGHSH and LQKENI. V dropped 2 bases and J dropped 2 bases, with 9 bases sitting between them. This CDR3 contains 14 residues. Written as DNA, the CDR3 is TGTGCCAGCTCACCAGACGGACGAAACACTGAAGCTTTCTTT. Its protein product is CASSPDGRNTEAFF.

As for this clonotype: The junction and the germline gene differ at one end; a read error may be behind it. The chain combines TRBV30 with TRBJ2-5; TRBD1 aligns across 7 bases. This CDR3 has 13 amino acids. Germline V gives CDR1 GTSNPN, CDR2 SVGIG (reference sequence). The CDR3 nucleotides read TGTGCCTGGAGACCAGGGGGTGTGGAGACCCTGTACTTC. Protein: CAWRPGGVETLYF.

This clonotype has at least ten counts. This chain's CDR3 is CASSLGQTQYF. CDR3 nucleotides: TGTGCCAGCAGCTTGGGCCAGACCCAGTACTTC. J is TRBJ2-5 and V is TRBV27; D remains ambiguous. Germline V gene sequence: CDR1 MNHEY, CDR2 SMNVEV (reference sequence). V was shortened by 6 bases and J by 6 bases, with 8 bases between the two germline ends. CDR3 length: 11 amino acids.

This chain connects TRBV19 to TRBJ2-2; a weak D match, TRBD2 (5 bases). Trimming cost V 2 bases and J 1 base, with 11 bases left between them. The CDR3 sequence is 16 residues long. The germline CDR1 and CDR2 sequences are LNHDA and SQIVND (reference sequence). DNA of the CDR3: TGTGCCAGTAGTATATCCCACCGGGGGAACACCGGGGAGCTGTTTTTT. Translation: CASSISHRGNTGELFF.

The chain joins TRBV7-2 to TRBJ2-7; D call uncertain. This CDR3 is 14 amino acids long. Germline V lookup: CDR1 SGHTA, CDR2 FQGNSA. V was cut by 4 bases and J by 6 bases, with 16 bases left in between. CDR3 amino acids: CASSSSISSFEQYF. As DNA, the CDR3 is TGTGCCAGCAGCTCCAGCATAAGCTCGTTCGAGCAGTACTTC. Full variable domain (remainder filled in from reference TRBV7-2 and TRBJ2-7): GAGVSQSPSNKVTEKGKDVELRCDPISGHTALYWYRQSLGQGLEFLIYFQGNSAPDKSGLPSDRFSAERTGGSVSTLTIQRTQQEDSAVYLCASSSSISSFEQYFGPGTRLTVT.